This T cell receptor (beta chain) was sequenced for a study of T-cell memory formation after mild COVID-19. Findings and caveats of the study: Largely, contracting CD4+ clones fell within CM and EM, and contracting CD8+ clones within EMRA. Nothing showed for sure that second-wave clones peaking on day 37 were SARS-CoV-2 specific.

MiXCR was run by TCRdb on the 5' RACE reads, yielding one entry per CDR3 protein. Among some 130,000 distinct CDR3 sequences listed, over 15% were seen once. Regarding this clonotype: Its specificity is not known.

The clonotype was recovered from a man younger than 30 who had mild COVID-19 (a few samples of this study predate the infection). Cell type and time point are not known. Sequencing was done on a sample of PBMCs or a T cell subset sorted from them (not recorded which).

The CDR3 loop is CSAPRGGSYEQYF. The CDR3, as DNA: TGCAGTGCTCCCCGGGGGGGAAGTTACGAGCAGTACTTC. This rearrangement joins TRBV20-1 to TRBJ2-7, with TRBD2 identical over 8 bases. The trim removed 5 bases at V and 4 bases at J, leaving 7 bases unmatched. CDR1 DFQATT and CDR2 SNEGSKA come from the germline V gene (reference sequence). The CDR3 runs 13 residues.